These 15 T cell receptor beta chains were all obtained from the same sample, sequenced in a study of blood T cell repertoires in COVID-19. Profiling relied on immunoSEQ multiplex PCR, and the TCRdb table lists in-frame clones only, not all of them. The table includes approximately 200,000 clones, 70% to 90% detected once. What was sequenced was peripheral blood. The receptors were sampled from a human donor with active or convalescent COVID-19. The donor label of this sample is uncertain.

J is TRBJ2-5 and V is TRBV13; 7 bases match TRBD2. With 0 bases clipped from V and 4 bases from J, the junction kept 5 bases outside the gene matches. The CDR3 covers 15 residues. CDR1 is PRHDT, CDR2 FYEKMQ, per germline (reference sequence). DNA for the CDR3: TGTGCCAGCAGCTTAGGCTTCATAGCGGGAGAGACCCAGTACTTC. It is translated as CASSLGFIAGETQYF. Complete variable domain (other parts from reference TRBV13 and TRBJ2-5): AAGVIQSPRHLIKEKRETATLKCYPIPRHDTVYWYQQGPGQDPQFLISFYEKMQSDKGSIPDRFSAQQFSDYHSELNMSSLELGDSALYFCASSLGFIAGETQYFGPGTRLLVL.

The V call is TRBV30, the J call TRBJ2-3, with D maybe TRBD1 (5 bases). Trimming took 4 bases from V and 2 from J, leaving 10 bases between them. The germline V gene has CDR1 GTSNPN and CDR2 SVGIG (reference sequence). CDR3 length equals 13 residues. CDR3 protein: CAWTGLITDTQYF. For the CDR3, the DNA is TGTGCCTGGACAGGGCTTATCACAGATACGCAGTATTTT.

This clone appeared once. This rearrangement joins TRBV5-4 to TRBJ2-1; 9 bases line up with TRBD1. The CDR3 covers 15 residues. Trimming at V came to 3 bases and at J to 1 base, leaving 2 bases not matched to a gene. Germline CDR1 is SGHNT and CDR2 is YYREEE (reference sequence). The CDR3, as DNA: TGTGCCAGCAGCTCTGACAGGGGGTCCTACAATGAGCAGTTCTTC. This sequence encodes CASSSDRGSYNEQFF.

V usage is TRBV18 and J usage is TRBJ2-1; 8 bases align to TRBD2. J was trimmed by 5 bases and V by 0 bases; bases with no gene match: 6. Germline CDR1 is KGHSH and CDR2 is LQKENI. The CDR3 consists of 16 residues. CDR3 nucleotides: TGTGCCAGCTCACCACCGAGCCTAGCGGGTAACAATGAGCAGTTCTTC. It yields the protein CASSPPSLAGNNEQFF.

V gene TRBV11-1 combines with J gene TRBJ2-1, with D perhaps matching TRBD2 (6 bases). CDR1 is SGHAT and CDR2 is FQDESV in the germline V gene (reference sequence). The CDR3 contains 14 residues. Trimming left V 3 bases short and J 2 bases short, with 8 bases between. The CDR3 bases are TGTGCCAGCAGCTTGGGGGGACCCTACAATGAGCAGTTCTTC. Its translation is CASSLGGPYNEQFF.

The rearrangement uses TRBV7-6 and TRBJ1-5; TRBD1 might be the D (5 bases). CDR1 is SGHVS, CDR2 FNYEAQ, per germline. V gave up 5 bases and J gave up 9 bases, with 14 bases separating them. The length of the CDR3 is 13 residues. CDR3 nucleotides: TGTGCCAGCAGCCCTCCCGGGGGTCGGCCCCAGCATTTT. This gives the protein CASSPPGGRPQHF.

V is TRBV19 and J is TRBJ2-2; D unclear. Germline lookup yields CDR1 LNHDA and CDR2 SQIVND (reference sequence). The V end lost 2 bases, the J end lost 1 base, and 8 bases lay between the germline ends. The CDR3 is 15 residues long. The CDR3 here is CASSISQENTGELFF. CDR3 DNA: TGTGCCAGTAGTATAAGCCAAGAGAACACCGGGGAGCTGTTTTTT.

This rearrangement joins TRBV5-1 to TRBJ1-5; a possible D gene is TRBD1 (6 bases). The V end was cut by 4 bases, the J end by 7 bases, with 18 bases between. Germline V lookup: CDR1 SGHRS, CDR2 YFSETQ. CDR3 length equals 15 residues. The CDR3 bases are TGCGCCAGCAGCCCCGGGGGGGGGCTTACGCAGCCCCAGCATTTT. Residues: CASSPGGGLTQPQHF.

The genes are TRBV6-2 or TRBV6-3 and TRBJ2-7; TRBD1 matches at 12 bases. Germline V gene data show CDR1 as MNHEY and CDR2 as SVGEGT. The V gene end was trimmed by 2 bases and the J gene end by 7 bases; junction bases not matched to a gene: 6. The CDR3 loop spans 15 amino acids. CDR3 in DNA: TGTGCCAGCAGTTACCCGGGACAGGGGGCACGGGAGCAGTACTTC. Amino acid sequence: CASSYPGQGAREQYF.

The chain couples TRBV19 to TRBJ2-1; 7 bases map to TRBD2. Germline assignment: CDR1 LNHDA and CDR2 SQIVND (reference sequence). With V trimmed by 5 bases and J by 5 bases, 9 bases remained unmatched. There are 15 residues in the CDR3. The DNA of the CDR3 is TGTGCCAGTAGTTCCCCGGGGGGAATTAACAATGAGCAGTTCTTC. Its protein product is CASSSPGGINNEQFF.

The V gene is TRBV5-5, the J gene TRBJ2-1; D possibly corresponds to TRBD2 (6 bases). This CDR3 has 14 residues. V shed 4 bases and J shed 15 bases, with 23 bases lying between them. Germline loops: CDR1 SGHKS, CDR2 YYEKEE (reference sequence). In DNA form, the CDR3 reads TGTGCCAGCAGCCCCAGCGGGTCGTTCTTGTTAGGGTTCTTC. It encodes CASSPSGSFLLGFF.

The V gene is TRBV13, the J gene TRBJ2-2; D ambiguous. The CDR3 sequence is 16 residues long. Germline V lookup: CDR1 PRHDT, CDR2 FYEKMQ (reference sequence). V shed 5 bases and J shed 0 bases, with 13 bases lying between them. CDR3 region: CASSRRSVSNTGELFF. The CDR3 DNA reads TGTGCCAGCAGCAGGCGGTCAGTCTCGAACACCGGGGAGCTGTTTTTT.

This chain connects TRBV19 to TRBJ2-3; 11 bases map to TRBD2. The CDR3 runs to 16 residues. Trimming cost V 5 bases and J 2 bases; bases outside gene matches: 6. Per germline, CDR1 LNHDA and CDR2 SQIVND (reference sequence). The CDR3 nucleotides read TGTGCCAGTAGTTTTCGACTAGCGGGGAACACAGATACGCAGTATTTT. Residues: CASSFRLAGNTDTQYF.

The chain combines TRBV18 with TRBJ2-7; D not resolved. This CDR3 has 15 amino acids. Germline CDR1 KGHSH, CDR2 LQKENI. Trimming took 4 bases from V and 2 from J, leaving 15 bases between them. The CDR3 nucleotides are TGTGCCAGCTCACGATCGAGTGAGGCTGCCTACGAGCAGTACTTC. This sequence encodes CASSRSSEAAYEQYF.

This CDR3 reads CATSRGKGSGYTF. In DNA, the CDR3 is TGTGCCACCAGCAGAGGCAAAGGGAGCGGGTACACCTTC. The V call is TRBV15, the J call TRBJ1-2; the D is unclear. This CDR3 is 13 amino acids long. Germline-derived CDR1 and CDR2 are LNHNV and YYDKDF (reference sequence). V was clipped by 1 base and J by 11 bases, with 14 bases between them.